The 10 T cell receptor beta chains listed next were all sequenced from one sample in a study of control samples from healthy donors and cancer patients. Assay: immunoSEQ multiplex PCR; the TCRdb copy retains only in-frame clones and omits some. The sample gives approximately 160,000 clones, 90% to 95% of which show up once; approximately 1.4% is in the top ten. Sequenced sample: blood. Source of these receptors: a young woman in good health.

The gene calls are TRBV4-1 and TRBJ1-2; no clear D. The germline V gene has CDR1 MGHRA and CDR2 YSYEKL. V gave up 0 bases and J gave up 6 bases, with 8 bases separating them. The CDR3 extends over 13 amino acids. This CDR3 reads CASSQDEVDGYTF. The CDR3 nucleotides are TGCGCCAGCAGCCAAGACGAGGTCGATGGCTACACCTTC.

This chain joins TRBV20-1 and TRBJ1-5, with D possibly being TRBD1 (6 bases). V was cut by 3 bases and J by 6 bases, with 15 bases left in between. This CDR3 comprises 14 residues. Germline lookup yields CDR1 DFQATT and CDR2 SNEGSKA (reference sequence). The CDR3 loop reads CSASQSRGIQPQHF. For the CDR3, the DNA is TGCAGTGCTAGTCAGTCCAGGGGAATTCAGCCCCAGCATTTT.

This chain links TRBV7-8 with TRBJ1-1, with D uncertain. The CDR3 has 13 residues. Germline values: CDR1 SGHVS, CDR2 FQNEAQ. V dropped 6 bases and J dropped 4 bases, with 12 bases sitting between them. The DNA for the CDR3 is TGTGCCAGCAGTCTCGGGTGGGGCACTGAAGCTTTCTTT. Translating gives CASSLGWGTEAFF.

In DNA, the CDR3 is TGTGCCAGCAGCCCACGAGGAAACAATGAGCAGTTCTTC. Translating gives CASSPRGNNEQFF. The V call is TRBV7-8, the J call TRBJ2-1; D uncertain. V lost 5 bases to trimming and J lost 5 bases, with 10 bases between them. The CDR3 totals 13 residues. CDR1 SGHVS and CDR2 FQNEAQ come from the germline V gene. The variable domain in full, completed from reference TRBV7-8 and TRBJ2-1, reads GAGVSQSPRYKVAKRGQDVALRCDPISGHVSLFWYQQALGQGPEFLTYFQNEAQLDKSGLPSDRFFAERPEGSVSTLKIQRTQQEDSAVYLCASSPRGNNEQFFGPGTRLTVL.

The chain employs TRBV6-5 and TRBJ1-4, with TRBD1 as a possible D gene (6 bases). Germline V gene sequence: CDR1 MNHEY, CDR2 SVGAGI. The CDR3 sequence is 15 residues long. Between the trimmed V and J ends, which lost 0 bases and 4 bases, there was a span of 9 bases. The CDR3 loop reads CASSYSGHRNEKLFF. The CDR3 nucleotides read TGTGCCAGCAGTTACTCGGGACACCGTAATGAAAAACTGTTTTTT.

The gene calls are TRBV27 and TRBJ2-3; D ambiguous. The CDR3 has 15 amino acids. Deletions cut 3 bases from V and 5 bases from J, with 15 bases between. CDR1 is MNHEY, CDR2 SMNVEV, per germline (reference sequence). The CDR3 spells CASSLVLERGDTQYF. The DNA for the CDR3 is TGTGCCAGCAGTTTGGTTCTAGAGCGTGGAGATACGCAGTATTTT.

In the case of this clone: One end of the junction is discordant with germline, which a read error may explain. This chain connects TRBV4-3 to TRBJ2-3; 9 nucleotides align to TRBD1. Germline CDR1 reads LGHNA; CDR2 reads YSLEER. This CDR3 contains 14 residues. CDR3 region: CASSQGQGTHTQYF. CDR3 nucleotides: TGCGCCAGCAGCCAGGGACAGGGCACACATACGCAGTATTTT.

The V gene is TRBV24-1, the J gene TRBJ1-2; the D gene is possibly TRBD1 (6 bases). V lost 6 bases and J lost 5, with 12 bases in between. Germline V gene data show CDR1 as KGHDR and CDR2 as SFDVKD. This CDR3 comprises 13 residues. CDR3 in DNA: TGTGCCACCAGTACGGACAGTCATTATGGCTACACCTTC. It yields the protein CATSTDSHYGYTF.

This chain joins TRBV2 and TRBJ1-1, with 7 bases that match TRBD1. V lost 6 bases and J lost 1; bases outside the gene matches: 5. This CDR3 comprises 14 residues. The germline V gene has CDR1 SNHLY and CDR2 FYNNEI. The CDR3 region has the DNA TGTGCCAGCAGAGTACAGGGGAGGAACACTGAAGCTTTCTTT. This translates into CASRVQGRNTEAFF. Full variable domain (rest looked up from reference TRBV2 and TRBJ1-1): EPEVTQTPSHQVTQMGQEVILRCVPISNHLYFYWYRQILGQKVEFLVSFYNNEISEKSEIFDDQFSVERPDGSNFTLKIRSTKLEDSAMYFCASRVQGRNTEAFFGQGTRLTVV.

Here the CDR3 reads CSSVRRGIYEQYF. The CDR3 DNA follows: TGCAGCTCCGTTAGGAGGGGGATTTACGAGCAGTACTTC. This chain links TRBV29-1 with TRBJ2-7; D possibly matches TRBD1 or TRBD2 (6 bases each). V was shortened by 8 bases and J by 4 bases, with 18 bases between the two germline ends. Germline-derived CDR1 and CDR2 are SQVTM and ANQGSEA. This CDR3 region has 13 residues.